Below, one T cell receptor (beta chain) is given with its context. The record originates from a study of OX40 agonist ivuxolimab in advanced cancers. Clones were sequenced by immunoSEQ multiplex PCR, and TCRdb holds only the in-frame ones, with some missing. The sample has around 69,000 clones; 80% to 90% are singletons. Germline V gene lookup returns CDR1 MDHEN and CDR2 SYDVKM. V lost 2 bases and J lost 2, with 7 bases in between. The CDR3 spans 15 residues. This receptor was obtained from an adult with an advanced solid tumor such as melanoma, head and neck, liver or kidney cancer. The input for sequencing was CD4+ or CD8+ T cells sorted from blood, taken in a trial of the OX40 agonist ivuxolimab. The chain recombines TRBV28 with TRBJ1-6; no clear D gene. The CDR3 is CASSLVDAYNSPLHF. CDR3 nucleotides: TGTGCCAGCAGTTTAGTGGACGCCTATAATTCACCCCTCCACTTT.